These T cell receptor beta chains were read from a single sample in a study of T cell repertoires in aging, cancer and after chemotherapy. TCRdb re-called the multiplex PCR reads with MiXCR, one entry per CDR3 protein. The sample contains some 3,500 distinct CDR3 sequences, about 20% of which appear only once. The sequenced sample consisted of blood. The receptors derive from a human donor with a blood cancer. Both conserved end residues are part of each CDR3. The D gene is left open where the match is weak. Size is omitted from some rows. Given values are once, few, many or a class for expanded clones.

cdr3_aa cdr3_nt d_call j_call clone_size v_call
CSARERDTEAFF TGCAGTGCTAGGGAGAGGGACACTGAAGCTTTCTTT - TRBJ1-1 medium-sized TRBV20-1
CASSLRRDRNYGYTF TGTGCCAGCAGTTTGCGCCGGGACAGAAACTATGGCTACACCTTC TRBD1 TRBJ1-2 - TRBV6-5
CASSHPDLRGGEQFF TGTGCCAGCAGTCATCCGGACTTAAGGGGGGGTGAGCAGTTCTTC - TRBJ2-1 medium-sized TRBV5-4
CASSFQGGSPLHF TGTGCCAGCAGTTTCCAGGGAGGATCACCCCTCCACTTT - TRBJ1-6 large TRBV12-3/TRBV12-4
CASSLPGTGRNTEAFF TGTGCCAGCAGCTTACCCGGGACAGGAAGGAACACTGAAGCTTTCTTT TRBD1 TRBJ1-1 - TRBV7-2
CASSLGGGLQDTQYF TGTGCCAGCAGCCTGGGTGGGGGGCTGCAAGATACGCAGTATTTT - TRBJ2-3 medium-sized TRBV5-6
CASSSTREQFF TGTGCCAGCAGCTCCACTAGGGAGCAGTTCTTC - TRBJ2-1 medium-sized TRBV5-6
CATSRGIQETQYF TGTGCCACCTCGAGGGGGATCCAAGAGACCCAGTACTTC - TRBJ2-5 few TRBV2
CASSPGTGDSPLHF TGTGCCAGCAGCCCCGGGACAGGGGATTCACCCCTCCACTTT TRBD1 TRBJ1-6 medium-sized TRBV5-6
CASSQLASYNEQFF TGTGCCAGCAGCCAACTAGCATCCTACAATGAGCAGTTCTTC - TRBJ2-1 few TRBV4-2
CASRRGGTGELFF TGTGCCAGCAGAAGGGGGGGGACCGGGGAGCTGTTTTTT - TRBJ2-2 medium-sized TRBV6-5
CAWSIIHEQYF TGTGCCTGGAGTATAATCCACGAGCAGTACTTC - TRBJ2-7 medium-sized TRBV30
CSARDPGTGNYGYSF TGCAGTGCTAGAGATCCCGGGACAGGAAACTATGGCTACTCCTTC TRBD1 TRBJ1-2 once TRBV20-1
CASTRPTERQPQHF TGTGCCAGCACCCGACCGACCGAACGTCAGCCCCAGCATTTT - TRBJ1-5 - TRBV6-2/TRBV6-3
CSANPRTSSTDTQYF TGCAGCGCCAACCCTAGGACTAGCAGCACAGATACGCAGTATTTT TRBD2 TRBJ2-3 large TRBV29-1
CASSAQVYGYTF TGTGCCAGCAGTGCCCAGGTCTATGGCTACACCTTC - TRBJ1-2 medium-sized TRBV6-2/TRBV6-3
CASITGTSTDTQYF TGTGCCAGCATCACAGGGACTAGCACAGATACGCAGTATTTT - TRBJ2-3 medium-sized TRBV12-3/TRBV12-4
CASSSGGAFF TGTGCCAGCAGCTCCGGCGGAGCTTTCTTT - TRBJ1-1 - TRBV7-9
CASSSTGRPNEQYF TGTGCCAGCAGTAGTACCGGGCGACCTAACGAGCAGTACTTC - TRBJ2-7 large TRBV12-3/TRBV12-4
CASSLAGTSLPFF TGTGCCAGCAGTTTAGCCGGGACCTCTCTCCCTTTCTTT - TRBJ1-1 medium-sized TRBV12-3/TRBV12-4
CASSFRSTEAFF TGTGCCAGCAGTTTCCGGAGCACTGAAGCTTTCTTT - TRBJ1-1 medium-sized TRBV12-3/TRBV12-4
CASSLKGNTEAFF TGCGCCAGCAGCTTGAAGGGGAACACTGAAGCTTTCTTT - TRBJ1-1 few TRBV5-1
CASRDQLPKGFF TGTGCCAGCAGGGATCAGTTGCCAAAGGGGTTCTTC - TRBJ2-1 medium-sized TRBV6-1
CASSQPDRVRYGYTF TGTGCCAGCAGCCAACCGGACAGGGTCCGATATGGCTACACCTTC TRBD1 TRBJ1-2 - TRBV4-2
CAWGTSGVVLETQYF TGTGCCTGGGGGACTAGCGGGGTTGTACTGGAGACCCAGTACTTC TRBD2 TRBJ2-5 medium-sized TRBV30
CASSARTHGYTEAFF TGTGCCAGCAGCGCTCGAACACATGGGTACACTGAAGCTTTCTTT - TRBJ1-1 - TRBV7-9
CSVESDNYGYTF TGCAGCGTTGAGTCTGACAACTATGGCTACACCTTC - TRBJ1-2 large TRBV29-1
CASSYYRQGILKEKLFF TGTGCCAGCAGTTATTATCGGCAGGGGATTTTAAAGGAAAAACTGTTTTTT - TRBJ1-4 medium-sized TRBV6-6
CASSTRTGWTEAFF TGTGCCAGCAGTACCCGGACAGGTTGGACTGAAGCTTTCTTT TRBD1 TRBJ1-1 - TRBV28
CASSHVQGEETQYF TGCGCCAGCAGCCACGTACAGGGAGAAGAGACCCAGTACTTC - TRBJ2-5 few TRBV4-1
CASSSRGSGELFF TGTGCCAGCAGCTCAAGGGGTTCCGGGGAGCTGTTTTTT - TRBJ2-2 medium-sized TRBV7-6
CASSPRSQSGELFF TGTGCCAGCTCACCACGATCCCAATCCGGGGAGCTGTTTTTT - TRBJ2-2 medium-sized TRBV18
CASSDGQYEQYF TGTGCCAGCAGTGACGGTCAATACGAGCAGTACTTC - TRBJ2-7 medium-sized TRBV12-3/TRBV12-4
CASSYPGTGGARGGYTF TGCGCCAGCAGCTATCCCGGGACAGGGGGCGCGCGGGGTGGCTACACCTTC TRBD1 TRBJ1-2 once TRBV5-1
CATSRVLQGNSRGYTF TGTGCCACCAGCAGAGTTTTACAGGGTAACAGTCGAGGCTACACCTTC - TRBJ1-2 medium-sized TRBV15
CRARGFYEQYF TGCAGGGCCCGGGGTTTCTACGAGCAGTACTTC - TRBJ2-7 - TRBV20-1
CASSSQGTYNEQFF TGCGCCAGCAGCTCACAGGGGACCTACAATGAGCAGTTCTTC TRBD1 TRBJ2-1 medium-sized TRBV5-1
CASTRGTSGDNEQFF TGTGCCAGCACCAGGGGGACTAGCGGGGACAATGAGCAGTTCTTC TRBD2 TRBJ2-1 medium-sized TRBV6-5
CASSLVGGEDTEAFF TGTGCCAGCAGCTTGGTCGGGGGGGAGGACACTGAAGCTTTCTTT - TRBJ1-1 medium-sized TRBV5-5
CASTRTGQETQYF TGTGCCAGCACTCGGACAGGTCAAGAGACCCAGTACTTC TRBD1 TRBJ2-5 medium-sized TRBV27